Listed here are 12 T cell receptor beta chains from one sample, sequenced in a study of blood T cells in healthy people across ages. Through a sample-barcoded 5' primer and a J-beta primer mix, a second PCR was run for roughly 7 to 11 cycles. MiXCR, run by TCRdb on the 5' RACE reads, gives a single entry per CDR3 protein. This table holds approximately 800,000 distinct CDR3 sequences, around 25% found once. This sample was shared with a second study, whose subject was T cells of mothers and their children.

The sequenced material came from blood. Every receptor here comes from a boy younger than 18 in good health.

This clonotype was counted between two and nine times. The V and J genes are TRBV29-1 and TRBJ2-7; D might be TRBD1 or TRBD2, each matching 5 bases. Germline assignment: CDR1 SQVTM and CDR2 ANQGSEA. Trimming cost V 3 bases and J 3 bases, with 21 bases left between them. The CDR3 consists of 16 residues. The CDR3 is CSVETMVGQTIYEQYF. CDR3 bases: TGCAGCGTTGAGACTATGGTGGGGCAGACCATCTACGAGCAGTACTTC.

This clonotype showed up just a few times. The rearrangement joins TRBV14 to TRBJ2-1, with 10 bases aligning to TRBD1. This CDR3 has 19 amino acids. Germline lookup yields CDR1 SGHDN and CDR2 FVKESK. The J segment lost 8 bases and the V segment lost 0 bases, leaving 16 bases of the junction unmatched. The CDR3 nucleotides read TGTGCCAGCAGCCAAGATAATTTTAGGGACAGGGGCCCATTCGATGAGCAGTTCTTC. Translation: CASSQDNFRDRGPFDEQFF.

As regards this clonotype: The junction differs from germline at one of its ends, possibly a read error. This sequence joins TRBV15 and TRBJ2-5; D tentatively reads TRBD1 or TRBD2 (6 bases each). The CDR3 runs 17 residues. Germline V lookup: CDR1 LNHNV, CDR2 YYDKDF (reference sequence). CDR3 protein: CATSRDFARGLQESQYF. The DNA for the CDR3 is TGTGCCACCAGCAGAGATTTTGCCAGGGGACTCCAAGAGTCCCAGTACTTC.

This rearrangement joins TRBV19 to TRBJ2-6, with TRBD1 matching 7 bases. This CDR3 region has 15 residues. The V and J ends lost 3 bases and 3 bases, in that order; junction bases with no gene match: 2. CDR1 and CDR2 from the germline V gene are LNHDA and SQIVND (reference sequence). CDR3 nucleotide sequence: TGTGCCAGTAGTATGGACAGGCTTGGGGCCAACGTCCTGACTTTC. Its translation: CASSMDRLGANVLTF.

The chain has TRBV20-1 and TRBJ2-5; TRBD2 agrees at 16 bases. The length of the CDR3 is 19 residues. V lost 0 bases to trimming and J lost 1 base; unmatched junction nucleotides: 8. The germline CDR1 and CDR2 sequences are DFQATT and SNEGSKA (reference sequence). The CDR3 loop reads CSARDYRGLAGGLQETQYF. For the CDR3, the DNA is TGCAGTGCTAGAGATTACCGGGGACTAGCGGGAGGGCTCCAAGAGACCCAGTACTTC.

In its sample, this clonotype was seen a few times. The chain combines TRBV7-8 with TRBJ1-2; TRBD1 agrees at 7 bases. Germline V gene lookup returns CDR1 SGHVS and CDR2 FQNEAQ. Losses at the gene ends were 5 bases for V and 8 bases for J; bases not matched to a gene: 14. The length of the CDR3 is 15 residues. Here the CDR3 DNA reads TGTGCCAGCAGCCCCTGGGACAGCCCAATAAGGGGCTACACCTTC. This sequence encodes CASSPWDSPIRGYTF.

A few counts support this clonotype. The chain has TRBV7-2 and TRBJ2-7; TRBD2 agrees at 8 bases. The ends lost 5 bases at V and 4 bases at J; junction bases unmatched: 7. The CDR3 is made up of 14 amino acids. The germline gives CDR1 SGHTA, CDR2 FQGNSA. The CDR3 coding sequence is TGTGCCAGCAGCGACTATTTAGCGGGGTACGAGCAGTACTTC. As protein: CASSDYLAGYEQYF. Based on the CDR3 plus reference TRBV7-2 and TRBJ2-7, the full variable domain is GAGVSQSPSNKVTEKGKDVELRCDPISGHTALYWYRQSLGQGLEFLIYFQGNSAPDKSGLPSDRFSAERTGGSVSTLTIQRTQQEDSAVYLCASSDYLAGYEQYFGPGTRLTVT.

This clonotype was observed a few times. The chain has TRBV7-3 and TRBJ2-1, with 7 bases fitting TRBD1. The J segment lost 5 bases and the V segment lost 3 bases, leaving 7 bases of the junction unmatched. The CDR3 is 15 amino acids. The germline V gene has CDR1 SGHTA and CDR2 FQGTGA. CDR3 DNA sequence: TGTGCCAGCAGCTTTGGTCTCGGGACAGACAATGAGCAGTTCTTC. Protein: CASSFGLGTDNEQFF.

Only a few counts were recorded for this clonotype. The chain's CDR3 is CASSPKQGSLSGNTIYF. CDR3 nucleotides: TGTGCCAGCAGCCCCAAACAGGGGTCCCTTTCTGGAAACACCATATATTTT. The chain recombines TRBV3-1 with TRBJ1-3; 7 nucleotides agree with TRBD1. In germline, CDR1 is LGHDT, CDR2 YNNKEL (reference sequence). V gave up 4 bases and J gave up 1 base; unmatched junction bases: 10. CDR3 length equals 17 residues.

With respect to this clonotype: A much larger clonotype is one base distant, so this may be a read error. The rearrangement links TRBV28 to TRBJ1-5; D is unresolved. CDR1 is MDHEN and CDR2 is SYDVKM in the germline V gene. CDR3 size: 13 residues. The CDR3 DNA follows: TGTTCCAGCAGTTTTCAGAGCAATCAGCCCCAGCATTTT. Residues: CSSSFQSNQPQHF.

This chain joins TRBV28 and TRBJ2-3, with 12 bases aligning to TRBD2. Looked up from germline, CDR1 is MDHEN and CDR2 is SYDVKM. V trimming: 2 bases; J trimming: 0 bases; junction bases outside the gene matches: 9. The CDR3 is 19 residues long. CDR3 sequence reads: CASSLQLLAGGVSTDTQYF. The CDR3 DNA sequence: TGTGCCAGCAGTTTACAGCTCCTAGCGGGGGGGGTTAGCACAGATACGCAGTATTTT. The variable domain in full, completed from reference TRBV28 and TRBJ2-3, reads DVKVTQSSRYLVKRTGEKVFLECVQDMDHENMFWYRQDPGLGLRLIYFSYDVKMKEKGDIPEGYSVSREKKERFSLILESASTNQTSMYLCASSLQLLAGGVSTDTQYFGPGTRLTVL.

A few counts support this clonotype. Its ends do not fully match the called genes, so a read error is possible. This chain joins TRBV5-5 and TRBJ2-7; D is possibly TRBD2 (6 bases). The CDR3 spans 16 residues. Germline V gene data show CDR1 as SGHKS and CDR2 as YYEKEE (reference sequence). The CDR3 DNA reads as TGTGCCAGCAGCTCCACCCCGGGACTTGGGATGTACGCGCAGTACTTC. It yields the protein CASSSTPGLGMYAQYF.